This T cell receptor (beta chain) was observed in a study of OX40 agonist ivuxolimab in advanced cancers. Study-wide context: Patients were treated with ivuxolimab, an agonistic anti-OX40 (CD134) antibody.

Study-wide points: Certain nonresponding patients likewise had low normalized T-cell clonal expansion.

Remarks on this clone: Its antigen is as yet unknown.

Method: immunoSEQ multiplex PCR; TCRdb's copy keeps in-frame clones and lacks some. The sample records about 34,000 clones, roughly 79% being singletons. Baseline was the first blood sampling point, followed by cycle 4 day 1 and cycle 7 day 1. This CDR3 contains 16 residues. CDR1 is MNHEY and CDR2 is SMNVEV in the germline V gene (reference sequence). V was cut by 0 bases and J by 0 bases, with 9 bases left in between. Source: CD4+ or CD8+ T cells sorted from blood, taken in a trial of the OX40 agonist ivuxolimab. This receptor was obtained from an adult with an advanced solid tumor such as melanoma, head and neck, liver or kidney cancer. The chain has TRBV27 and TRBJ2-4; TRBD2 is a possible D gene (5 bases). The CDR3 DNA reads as TGTGCCAGCAGTTTATCGGAGGTTCTAGCCAAAAACATTCAGTACTTC. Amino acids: CASSLSEVLAKNIQYF.